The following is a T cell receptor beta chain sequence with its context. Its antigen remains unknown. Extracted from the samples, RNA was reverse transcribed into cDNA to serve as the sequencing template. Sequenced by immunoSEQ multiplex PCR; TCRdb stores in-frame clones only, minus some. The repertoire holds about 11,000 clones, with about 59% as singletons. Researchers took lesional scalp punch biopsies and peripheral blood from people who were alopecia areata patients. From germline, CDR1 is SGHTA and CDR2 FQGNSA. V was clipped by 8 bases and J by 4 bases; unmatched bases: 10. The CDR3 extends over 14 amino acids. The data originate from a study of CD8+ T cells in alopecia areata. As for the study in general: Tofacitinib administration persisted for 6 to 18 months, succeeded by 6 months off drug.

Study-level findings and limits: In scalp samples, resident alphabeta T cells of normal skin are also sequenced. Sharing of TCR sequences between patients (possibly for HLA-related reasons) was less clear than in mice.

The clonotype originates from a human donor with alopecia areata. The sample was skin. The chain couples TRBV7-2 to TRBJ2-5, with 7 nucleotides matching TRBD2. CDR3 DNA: TGTGCCAGCTCTCTCGGGGGAGGGATAGAGACCCAGTACTTC. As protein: CASSLGGGIETQYF.